This record concerns one TCR beta chain sequence. Its antigen remains unknown. Stated time point: blood 2 weeks post-SBRT. Documented treatment: 15 Gy SBRT to primary tumor, nephrectomy 4 weeks later. The data are from a study of radiation and T cells in renal cell carcinoma. Regarding the study as a whole: In blood, top tumor clones expanded by 2 weeks, shrinking by 4.

The germline CDR1 and CDR2 sequences are MDHEN and SYDVKM. CDR3 length: 12 residues. V was shortened by 3 bases and J by 6 bases, with 9 bases between the two germline ends. Generated by immunoSEQ multiplex PCR, the TCRdb table keeps only in-frame clones and is missing some. Found here are under 150,000 clones, 81% of them singletons; the top ten hold 1.9%. This sequence originates from a woman aged 55-75 years with renal cell carcinoma. The V call is TRBV28, the J call TRBJ2-7, with a tentative D call TRBD2 (6 bases). Here the sequenced sample was blood, taken from a patient whose treatment included radiotherapy and nephrectomy. CDR3 DNA sequence: TGTGCCAGCAGTTTGACTAGGGGCGAGCAGTACTTC. Protein product: CASSLTRGEQYF.